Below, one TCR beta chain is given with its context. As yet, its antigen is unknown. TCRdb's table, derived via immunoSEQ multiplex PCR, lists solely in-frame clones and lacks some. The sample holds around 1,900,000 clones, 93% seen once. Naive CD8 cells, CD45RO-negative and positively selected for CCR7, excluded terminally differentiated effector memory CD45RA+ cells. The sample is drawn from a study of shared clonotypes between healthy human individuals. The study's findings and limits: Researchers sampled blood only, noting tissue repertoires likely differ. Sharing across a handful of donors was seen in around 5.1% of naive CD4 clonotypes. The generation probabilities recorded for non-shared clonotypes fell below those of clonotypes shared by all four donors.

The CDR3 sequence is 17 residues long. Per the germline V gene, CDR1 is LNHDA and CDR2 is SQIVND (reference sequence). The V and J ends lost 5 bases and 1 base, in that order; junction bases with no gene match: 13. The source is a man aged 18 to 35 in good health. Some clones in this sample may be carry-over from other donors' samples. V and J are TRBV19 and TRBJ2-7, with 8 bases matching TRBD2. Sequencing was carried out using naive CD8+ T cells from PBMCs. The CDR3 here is CASSPLRERGQSYEQYF. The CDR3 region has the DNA TGTGCCAGTAGTCCCCTCCGCGAGCGGGGGCAATCCTACGAGCAGTACTTC.